This entry lists 25 T cell receptor beta chains sequenced from one sample in a study of cytomegalovirus exposure and HLA in healthy donors. The PCR made use of 60 Vbeta and 13 Jbeta primers. Sequencing used immunoSEQ multiplex PCR; TCRdb keeps in-frame clones, though not all of them. This sample contains 150,000 or so clones. Input material: PBMCs. All receptors come from a man younger than 45 in good health and CMV-seronegative.

V is TRBV27 and J is TRBJ1-1; 8 bases match TRBD1. Losses at the gene ends were 6 bases for V and 7 bases for J; bases not matched to a gene: 7. Germline V CDR1 and CDR2: MNHEY, SMNVEV (reference sequence). This CDR3 comprises 13 residues. CDR3 nucleotides: TGTGCCAGCAGGCCAGGGGGCACGGGTGAAGCTTTCTTT. Translation gives CASRPGGTGEAFF.

CDR3 residues: CASSLGRGTEAFF. For the CDR3, the DNA is TGTGCCAGCAGCTTAGGTCGGGGCACTGAAGCTTTCTTT. V is TRBV5-4 and J is TRBJ1-1, with no clear D. Germline V gene lookup returns CDR1 SGHNT and CDR2 YYREEE (reference sequence). V dropped 2 bases and J dropped 4 bases, with 9 bases sitting between them. This CDR3 spans 13 amino acids.

The rearrangement uses TRBV5-1 and TRBJ1-1; unclear D gene. This CDR3 is 16 amino acids long. CDR1 SGHRS and CDR2 YFSETQ come from the germline V gene. V lost 0 bases and J lost 4, with 16 bases in between. The CDR3 loop reads CASSLDFAGFATEAFF. CDR3 nucleotides: TGCGCCAGCAGCTTGGATTTTGCGGGGTTTGCCACTGAAGCTTTCTTT. The full variable domain, with the rest looked up from reference TRBV5-1 and TRBJ1-1, is KAGVTQTPRYLIKTRGQQVTLSCSPISGHRSVSWYQQTPGQGLQFLFEYFSETQRNKGNFPGRFSGRQFSNSRSEMNVSTLELGDSALYLCASSLDFAGFATEAFFGQGTRLTVV.

The rearrangement joins TRBV5-1 to TRBJ2-1; D may be TRBD2 (6 bases). This CDR3 region has 15 residues. Germline lookup yields CDR1 SGHRS and CDR2 YFSETQ. V was clipped by 2 bases and J by 4 bases, with 13 bases between them. The CDR3 is CASSLGPSVYNEQFF. The DNA of the CDR3 is TGCGCCAGCAGCTTAGGGCCTAGCGTTTACAATGAGCAGTTCTTC.

The chain joins TRBV5-1 to TRBJ2-1, with D maybe TRBD2 (6 bases). The CDR3 sequence is 13 residues long. The germline V and J ends were trimmed by 4 bases and 9 bases, with 14 bases remaining between them. Germline CDR1 and CDR2: SGHRS and YFSETQ. CDR3 sequence: CASSQPGGPEQFF. CDR3 sequence (DNA): TGCGCCAGCAGCCAACCCGGGGGTCCTGAGCAGTTCTTC.

V gene TRBV19 combines with J gene TRBJ1-1; D unresolved. The V and J ends lost 5 bases and 1 base respectively, with 8 bases between them. CDR1 LNHDA and CDR2 SQIVND come from the germline V gene (reference sequence). There are 13 residues in the CDR3. The chain's CDR3 is CASSGERNTEAFF. The CDR3 coding sequence is TGTGCCAGTAGTGGGGAGAGGAACACTGAAGCTTTCTTT.

The rearrangement links TRBV15 to TRBJ2-7; 10 bases line up with TRBD2. This CDR3 has 16 amino acids. V shed 2 bases, J shed 2 bases, and the junction held 6 bases outside the gene matches. Germline V lookup: CDR1 LNHNV, CDR2 YYDKDF (reference sequence). CDR3 residues: CATSRLAGEGTYEQYF. CDR3 bases: TGTGCCACCAGCAGACTAGCGGGAGAAGGGACCTACGAGCAGTACTTC. Full variable domain (missing parts from reference TRBV15 and TRBJ2-7): DAMVIQNPRYQVTQFGKPVTLSCSQTLNHNVMYWYQQKSSQAPKLLFHYYDKDFNNEADTPDNFQSRRPNTSFCFLDIRSPGLGDTAMYLCATSRLAGEGTYEQYFGPGTRLTVT.

CDR3 bases: TGCGCCAGCAGCAAATCCTCGGGGACTAATGAAAAACTGTTTTTT. Protein: CASSKSSGTNEKLFF. The J gene is TRBJ1-4, the V gene TRBV5-1, with D unclear. Germline V CDR1 and CDR2: SGHRS, YFSETQ. The V gene lost 4 bases and the J gene lost 2 bases, with 12 bases spanning the gap. The CDR3 sequence is 15 residues long.

The J gene is TRBJ1-1, the V gene TRBV29-1; unclear D gene. Looked up from germline, CDR1 is SQVTM and CDR2 is ANQGSEA. This CDR3 is built from 12 residues. CDR3: CSARVLNTEAFF. The CDR3 nucleotides read TGCAGTGCGAGGGTCTTGAACACTGAAGCTTTCTTT.

The chain links TRBV10-3 to TRBJ1-4, with TRBD1 identical over 7 bases. The CDR3 has 14 residues. Per the germline V gene, CDR1 is ENHRY and CDR2 is SYGVKD. V trimming: 3 bases; J trimming: 7 bases; junction bases outside the gene matches: 5. The CDR3 DNA follows: TGTGCCATCAGTGACAGGGGGAAGGGTGAAAAACTGTTTTTT. Amino acids: CAISDRGKGEKLFF.

This chain connects TRBV7-2 to TRBJ1-2; TRBD1 matches at 7 bases. Germline trimming cut 3 bases from V and 4 bases from J; bases unmatched to any gene: 5. Germline CDR1 reads SGHTA; CDR2 reads FQGNSA. The CDR3 has 14 amino acids. The chain's CDR3 is CASSFRGSTYGYTF. The CDR3 DNA follows: TGTGCCAGCAGCTTCAGGGGGTCCACCTATGGCTACACCTTC.

The chain employs TRBV2 and TRBJ2-1; D remains ambiguous. The CDR3 sequence is 16 residues long. The V end lost 4 bases, the J end lost 0 bases, and 13 bases lay between the germline ends. Germline assignment: CDR1 SNHLY and CDR2 FYNNEI. The CDR3 DNA follows: TGTGCCAGCAGTGGATCAAGCTCAAGCTCCTACAATGAGCAGTTCTTC. This gives the protein CASSGSSSSSYNEQFF. Drawing the rest from reference TRBV2 and TRBJ2-1, the complete variable domain is EPEVTQTPSHQVTQMGQEVILRCVPISNHLYFYWYRQILGQKVEFLVSFYNNEISEKSEIFDDQFSVERPDGSNFTLKIRSTKLEDSAMYFCASSGSSSSSYNEQFFGPGTRLTVL.

This chain links TRBV6-5 with TRBJ2-1, with 7 bases fitting TRBD2. V dropped 7 bases and J dropped 4; count of bases not matched to a gene: 10. Germline V gene lookup returns CDR1 MNHEY and CDR2 SVGAGI. The CDR3 runs 15 residues. The CDR3 bases are TGTGCCAGCACCACCCAAAGCGGGACTTACAATGAGCAGTTCTTC. Encoded protein: CASTTQSGTYNEQFF.

V is TRBV5-1 and J is TRBJ2-1; tentative D call: TRBD2 (5 bases). Germline assignment: CDR1 SGHRS and CDR2 YFSETQ. The V end lost 4 bases, the J end lost 0 bases, and 14 bases lay between the germline ends. The CDR3 is made up of 16 amino acids. The CDR3 DNA reads as TGCGCCAGCAGCCCGGGATGGAGTAGCTCCTACAATGAGCAGTTCTTC. Translating gives CASSPGWSSSYNEQFF. Together with reference TRBV5-1 and TRBJ2-1, the CDR3 gives the full variable domain: KAGVTQTPRYLIKTRGQQVTLSCSPISGHRSVSWYQQTPGQGLQFLFEYFSETQRNKGNFPGRFSGRQFSNSRSEMNVSTLELGDSALYLCASSPGWSSSYNEQFFGPGTRLTVL.

The chain recombines TRBV2 with TRBJ1-1; 9 bases are a match to TRBD1. The CDR3 sequence is 14 residues long. Germline assignment: CDR1 SNHLY and CDR2 FYNNEI. The ends lost 6 bases at V and 6 bases at J; junction bases unmatched: 8. The CDR3 nucleotides are TGTGCCAGCAGGGGACAGGGAAAGGTCGCTGAAGCTTTCTTT. Its protein product is CASRGQGKVAEAFF.

The chain is built from TRBV5-1 and TRBJ1-1; D remains ambiguous. Trimming cost V 4 bases and J 3 bases, with 13 bases left between them. Germline assignment: CDR1 SGHRS and CDR2 YFSETQ. The CDR3 sequence is 14 residues long. CDR3 amino acids: CASSHGDGDTEAFF. CDR3 in DNA: TGCGCCAGCAGCCACGGGGATGGAGACACTGAAGCTTTCTTT.

This chain joins TRBV5-1 and TRBJ1-2, with TRBD1 identical over 10 bases. Unmatched junction bases numbered 9, after V lost 4 bases and J lost 0 bases. The CDR3 length is 17 residues. CDR1 and CDR2 (germline): SGHRS, YFSETQ. The CDR3 reads CASSPNRGQGANYGYTF. The CDR3 DNA reads as TGCGCCAGCAGCCCAAACCGTGGACAGGGGGCTAACTATGGCTACACCTTC.

The V call is TRBV28, the J call TRBJ2-7; D possibly corresponds to TRBD2 (6 bases). Germline values: CDR1 MDHEN, CDR2 SYDVKM. V was clipped by 6 bases and J by 2 bases, with 11 bases between them. The CDR3 totals 13 residues. As DNA, the CDR3 is TGTGCCAGCAGCCCCGGCGGGACCTACGAGCAGTACTTC. The encoded protein is CASSPGGTYEQYF.

As concerns this clone: Other DNA sequences in this sample translate to the same CDR3. CDR3 protein: CSATGTALYEQYF. The CDR3 DNA follows: TGCAGCGCAACTGGGACAGCACTCTACGAGCAGTACTTC. The chain couples TRBV29-1 to TRBJ2-7; 7 positions match TRBD1. Trimming at V came to 7 bases and at J to 3 bases, leaving 9 bases not matched to a gene. The CDR3 extends over 13 amino acids. Germline CDR1 SQVTM, CDR2 ANQGSEA.

The chain uses TRBV5-1 and TRBJ1-6, with D possibly matching TRBD1 (5 bases). The CDR3 totals 16 residues. The germline V and J ends were trimmed by 4 bases and 3 bases, with 14 bases remaining between them. Germline CDR1 reads SGHRS; CDR2 reads YFSETQ. CDR3 residues: CASSGGLARYNSPLHF. The CDR3 nucleotides read TGCGCCAGCAGCGGGGGGTTGGCCCGCTATAATTCACCCCTCCACTTT.

The chain employs TRBV6-1 and TRBJ1-5; 7 positions match TRBD1. The ends lost 3 bases at V and 2 bases at J; junction bases unmatched: 4. CDR3 length: 15 amino acids. Germline loops: CDR1 MNHNS, CDR2 SASEGT. The CDR3 loop is CASSDRGGGNQPQHF. The CDR3 region has the DNA TGTGCCAGCAGTGATCGAGGGGGCGGCAATCAGCCCCAGCATTTT.

The chain couples TRBV20-1 to TRBJ2-2; D unclear. Germline CDR1 reads DFQATT; CDR2 reads SNEGSKA (reference sequence). This CDR3 comprises 11 residues. Trimming stripped 3 bases from V and 6 bases from J, with 5 bases between. CDR3 nucleotides: TGCAGTGCTAGTCATGCCGGGGAGCTGTTTTTT. Its translation: CSASHAGELFF.

This chain connects TRBV2 to TRBJ1-5, with D possibly TRBD1 on 6 matching bases. The length of the CDR3 is 14 residues. V was clipped by 2 bases and J by 8 bases, with 13 bases between them. In germline, CDR1 is SNHLY, CDR2 FYNNEI. The CDR3 is CASSELGGGEPQHF. The CDR3, as DNA: TGTGCCAGCAGTGAACTAGGGGGGGGTGAGCCCCAGCATTTT.

The chain couples TRBV6-1 to TRBJ1-5; TRBD1 aligns across 7 bases. The ends lost 0 bases at V and 2 bases at J; junction bases unmatched: 4. The CDR3 totals 16 residues. Germline-derived CDR1 and CDR2 are MNHNS and SASEGT. The DNA for the CDR3 is TGTGCCAGCAGTGAAGCCCCTGGACAGGGCAATCAGCCCCAGCATTTT. Translation: CASSEAPGQGNQPQHF.

V is TRBV4-1 and J is TRBJ2-1; weak D call: TRBD1 (6 bases). The CDR3 is 15 residues long. Trimming left V 2 bases short and J 7 bases short, with 15 bases between. Germline CDR1 reads MGHRA; CDR2 reads YSYEKL. As DNA, the CDR3 is TGCGCCAGCAGCCAATTTGGGACACCCCGGAATGAGCAGTTCTTC. This encodes CASSQFGTPRNEQFF.